This TCR beta chain appears in the sequencing data of a study of cytomegalovirus exposure and HLA in healthy donors. The overall study: The platform used for the 120 validation repertoires matched that of the 666 first-cohort repertoires, a later analysis reported.

The data were produced by immunoSEQ multiplex PCR, yet TCRdb's version contains in-frame clones alone and is incomplete. The sample records about 260,000 clones, roughly 91% being singletons. Study results and caveats: The study flagged around 150 TCR beta chains as cytomegalovirus-associated. Most TCR sequences showed up rarely, but some public TCRs showed up in many donors. Subsequent analysis of the roughly 120 validation repertoires found a tendency for first-cohort TCR clusters to co-occur.

In germline, CDR1 is DFQATT, CDR2 SNEGSKA (reference sequence). The length of the CDR3 is 11 residues. Deletions cut 3 bases from V and 6 bases from J, with 9 bases between. In regard to this clone: Its cognate antigen is unknown.

The sequence came from a woman in her thirties in good health and CMV-seronegative. The chain uses TRBV20-1 and TRBJ2-7; D may correspond to TRBD1 or TRBD2 (5 bases each). What was sequenced was PBMCs. The CDR3 here is CSASVGTEQYF. CDR3 DNA: TGCAGTGCTAGTGTGGGGACCGAGCAGTACTTC.